This is a list of T cell receptor beta chains from one sample in a study of T cell responses to AZD1222 COVID-19 vaccine. Libraries were prepared by immunoSEQ multiplex PCR; TCRdb keeps only in-frame clonotypes and omits some of them. The sample includes 180,000 or so clones, just over 85% of them seen just once. The sample in question was peripheral blood, obtained on day 0 of AZD1222 vaccination. These receptors all stem from an adult in good health. Both conserved end residues are part of each CDR3. The order of the fields is D gene, V gene, CDR3 protein. D genes are given only for firm matches.

>-|TRBV30
CAWTDSPAGQPQHF
>-|TRBV2
CASRTEVAGELFF
>TRBD1|TRBV5-5
CASTMGTGGYNEQFF
>TRBD2|TRBV6-5
CASSYGGGKETQYF
>TRBD1|TRBV30
CAWGGQGSTEAFF
>-|TRBV9
CASSVGLGATSEKLFF
>-|TRBV12-5
CASGLVVGAYNEQFF
>-|TRBV5-1
CASSSNGGVNTEAFF
>-|TRBV30
CAWKKGGYTEAFF
>-|TRBV19
CASSMAAFSYGYTF
>-|TRBV13
CASTYGGSKETQYF
>-|TRBV7-8
CASSVKGDTQYF
>-|TRBV29-1
CSVALTTASSYNEQFF
>-|TRBV11-2
CASSLSAGSSYEQYF